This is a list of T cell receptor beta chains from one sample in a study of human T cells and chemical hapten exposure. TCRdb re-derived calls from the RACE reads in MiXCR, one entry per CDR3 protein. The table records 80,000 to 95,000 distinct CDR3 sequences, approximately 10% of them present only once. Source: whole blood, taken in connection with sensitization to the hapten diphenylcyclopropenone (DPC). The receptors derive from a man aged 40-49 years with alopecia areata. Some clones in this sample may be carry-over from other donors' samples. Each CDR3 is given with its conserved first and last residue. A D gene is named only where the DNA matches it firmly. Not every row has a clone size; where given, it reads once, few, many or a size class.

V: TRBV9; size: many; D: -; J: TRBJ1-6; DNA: TGTGCCAGCAGCGTCCAGAATTCACCCCTCCACTTT; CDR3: CASSVQNSPLHF
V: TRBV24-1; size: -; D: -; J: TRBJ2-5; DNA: TGTGCCACCAGTTCCGGGACTGTACAAGAGACCCAGTACTTC; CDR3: CATSSGTVQETQYF
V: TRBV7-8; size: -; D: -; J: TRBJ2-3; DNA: TGTGCCAGTCGACTCGGGGATACGCAGTATTTT; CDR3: CASRLGDTQYF
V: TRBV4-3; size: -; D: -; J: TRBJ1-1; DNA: TGCGCCAGCAGCCAAGATCAGGGTGGGATTGAAGCTTTCTTT; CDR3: CASSQDQGGIEAFF
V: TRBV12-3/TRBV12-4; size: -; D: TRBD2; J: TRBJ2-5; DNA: TGTGCCAGCACCGAAGGACTAGCGGGGGTACAAGAGACCCAGTACTTC; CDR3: CASTEGLAGVQETQYF
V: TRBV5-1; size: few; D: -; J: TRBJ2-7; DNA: TGCGCCAGCAGCTTGGCGGCACCTCGCGAGCAGTACTTC; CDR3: CASSLAAPREQYF
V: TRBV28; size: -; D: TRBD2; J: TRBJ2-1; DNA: TGTGCCAGCAGTTTGGCAGCGGGAGCGGTCTACAATGAGCAGTTCTTC; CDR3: CASSLAAGAVYNEQFF
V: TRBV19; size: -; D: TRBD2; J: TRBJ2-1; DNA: TGTGCCAGTAGTGCCCGAGGACTAGCGGGAGTCCTCACGGGACTTATCTCCTACAATGAGCAGTTCTTC; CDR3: CASSARGLAGVLTGLISYNEQFF
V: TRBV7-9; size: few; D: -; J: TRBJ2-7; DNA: TGTGCCAGCAGCCCCGGCGGACTCCTCTACGAGCAGTACTTC; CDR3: CASSPGGLLYEQYF
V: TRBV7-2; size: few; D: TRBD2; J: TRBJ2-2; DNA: TGTGCCAGCAGCCAACTGCGGTCGCTAGCGGGAGCGAACACCGGGGAGCTGTTTTTT; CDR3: CASSQLRSLAGANTGELFF
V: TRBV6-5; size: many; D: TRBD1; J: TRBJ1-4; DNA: TGTGCCAGCAGACCTGGACAGGGGGTAATGGCTAATGAAAAACTGTTTTTT; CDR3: CASRPGQGVMANEKLFF
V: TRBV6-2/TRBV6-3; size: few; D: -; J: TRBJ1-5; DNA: TGTGCCAGCAGATCAGGGGCCAGCAATCAGCCCCAGCATTTT; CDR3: CASRSGASNQPQHF
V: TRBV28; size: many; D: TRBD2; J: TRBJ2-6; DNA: TGTGCCAGCAGTCGCTGGACTAGCGGGAGGGACTCTGGGGCCAACGTCCTGACTTTC; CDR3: CASSRWTSGRDSGANVLTF
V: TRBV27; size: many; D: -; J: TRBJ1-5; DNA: TGTGCCAGCAGTACAGCCGGAGACAATCAGCCCCAGCATTTT; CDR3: CASSTAGDNQPQHF
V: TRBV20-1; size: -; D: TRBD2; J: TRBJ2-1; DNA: TGCAGTGCTAGAGATTTCGCGGGAGTGGGAAATGAGCAGTTCTTC; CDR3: CSARDFAGVGNEQFF
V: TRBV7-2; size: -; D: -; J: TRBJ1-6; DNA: TGTGCCAGCAGCTTAGCGTGGGCGAGCTCCTATAATTCACCCCTCCACTTT; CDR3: CASSLAWASSYNSPLHF
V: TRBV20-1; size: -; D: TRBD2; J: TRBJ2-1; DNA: TGCAGTGCTAGTCCGTGGACTAGCGGGAGTCGAGTAAATGAGCAGTTCTTC; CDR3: CSASPWTSGSRVNEQFF
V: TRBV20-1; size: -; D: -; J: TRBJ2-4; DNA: TGCAGTGCTAGAGGCTATTTGCAGTCCAAAAACATTCAGTACTTC; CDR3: CSARGYLQSKNIQYF
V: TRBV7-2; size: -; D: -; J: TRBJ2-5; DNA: TGTGCCAGCAGCCGAGGGGGGGCGGATGAGACCCAGTACTTC; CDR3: CASSRGGADETQYF
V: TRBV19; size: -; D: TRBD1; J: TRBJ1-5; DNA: TGTGCCAGTAGTATAGGCAGGGGGGACCAGCCCCAGCATTTT; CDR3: CASSIGRGDQPQHF
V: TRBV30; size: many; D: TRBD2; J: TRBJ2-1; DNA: TGTGCCTGGAGTGTATGGACTAGCGGGAGCAATGAGCAGTTCTTC; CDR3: CAWSVWTSGSNEQFF
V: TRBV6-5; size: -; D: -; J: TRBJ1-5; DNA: TGTGCCAGCAGTTATCAAGCCGGTTCCAATCAGCCCCAGCATTTT; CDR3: CASSYQAGSNQPQHF
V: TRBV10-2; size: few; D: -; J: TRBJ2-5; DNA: TGCGCCAGCAGTGTCGCGAGCGAGACCCAGTACTTC; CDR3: CASSVASETQYF
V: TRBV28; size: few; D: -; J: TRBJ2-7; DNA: TGTGCCAGCACCCCCGGGCCCGGTTACGAGCAGTACTTC; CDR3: CASTPGPGYEQYF
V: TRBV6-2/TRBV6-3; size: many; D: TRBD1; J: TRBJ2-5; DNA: TGTGCCAGCATTCGTCCGGGACAGCAAGAGACCCAGTACTTC; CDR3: CASIRPGQQETQYF